The T cell receptor beta chain described here comes from a study of shared clonotypes between healthy human individuals. Study-wide results and limits: Compared with clonotypes that all four donors shared, non-shared clonotypes had lower generation probabilities. Though the depth was large, rarefaction showed that sorted-subset sequencing was incomplete. Across subsets, estimated richness was generally greater for naive than for memory populations.

Points on this clone: Its antigen remains unknown.

The authors ran the assay at deep level. Measured with immunoSEQ multiplex PCR; TCRdb has only the in-frame clones, and not every one. This table has a few million clones, 90% to 95% appearing once. The CDR3 is made up of 15 amino acids. Trimming shortened V by 4 bases and J by 5 bases, and 16 bases separated the two germline ends. Per the germline V gene, CDR1 is SGHRS and CDR2 is YFSETQ. This chain uses TRBV5-1 with TRBJ2-4, with D perhaps TRBD2 (5 bases). The sequenced sample consisted of naive CD4+ T cells from PBMCs. Subset defined: CD45RA+ positively selected. The clonotype was recovered from a man aged 18 to 29 in good health. Some clones in this sample may be carry-over from other donors' samples. The chain's CDR3 is CASSTQPGKENIQYF. In DNA form, the CDR3 reads TGCGCCAGCAGCACTCAACCGGGAAAGGAAAACATTCAGTACTTC.